The rows below give T cell receptor beta chains drawn from one sample of a study of spatial heterogeneity in lung cancer. Each CDR3 protein gets one entry after TCRdb re-called the 5' RACE reads with MiXCR. The table lists tens of thousands of distinct CDR3 sequences, roughly 12% of them singletons, with 35% to 45% in the top ten. The specimen comprised PBMCs, sampled at surgery. These receptors originate from a male donor with early-stage non-small cell lung cancer. Each CDR3 is given with its conserved first and last residue. The D gene is left open where the match is weak. Rows give clone size only sometimes, using once, few, many, or a class for an expanded clone.

j_call clone_size d_call v_call cdr3_nt cdr3_aa
TRBJ1-1 - - TRBV6-5 TGTGCCAGCAGTTACTGGGTTGACAGAGGGCGTGCTGAAGCTTTCTTT CASSYWVDRGRAEAFF
TRBJ1-2 - - TRBV7-9 TGTGCCAGCAGCTTAGAGGCAGTTTCTGGCTACACCTTC CASSLEAVSGYTF
TRBJ1-2 - - TRBV3-1 TGTGCCAGCAGCCTATCGACACTGTCTAACTATGGCTACACCTTC CASSLSTLSNYGYTF
TRBJ1-4 once - TRBV11-2 TGTGCCAGCAGCCCGACCATGGGCGGACCGGAAAAACTGTTTTTT CASSPTMGGPEKLFF
TRBJ1-2 - TRBD1 TRBV5-1 TGCGCCAGCAGCTCGGAGACAGGGTACTATGGCTACACCTTC CASSSETGYYGYTF
TRBJ2-1 many TRBD2 TRBV4-3 TGCGCCAGCAGCCGCCACATCCGGGTTCGGGATAGCGGGCTGGATGAGCAGTTCTTC CASSRHIRVRDSGLDEQFF
TRBJ2-7 - TRBD2 TRBV20-1 TGCAGTGCTAGAGTGCGGGGGAGCATCGGACAATCCTACGAGCAGTACTTC CSARVRGSIGQSYEQYF
TRBJ1-1 few - TRBV20-1 TGCAGTGCTAGATCGACCAGGGCGTACACTGAAGCTTTCTTT CSARSTRAYTEAFF
TRBJ1-6 many TRBD1 TRBV27 TGTGCCAGCAGTCCGGGACAGGGGTCGACACCCCTCCACTTT CASSPGQGSTPLHF
TRBJ1-2 - - TRBV29-1 TGCAGCGTTGAAGGGGGCGACGGCTACACCTTC CSVEGGDGYTF
TRBJ2-3 many - TRBV11-2 TGTGCCAGCAGCTTAGGGGGAGATAGCGAGGTAGATACGCAGTATTTT CASSLGGDSEVDTQYF
TRBJ2-3 few TRBD2 TRBV2 TGTGCCAGCAGTACCGGGACTAGCGGGGCGGGAGATACGCAGTATTTT CASSTGTSGAGDTQYF
TRBJ2-3 - TRBD2 TRBV4-2 TGTGCCAGCAGTGGGTCTAGCGGGAGTAATACAGATACGCAGTATTTT CASSGSSGSNTDTQYF
TRBJ1-5 few - TRBV15 TGTGCCACCAGCAGAGTAGGGGCGAGCAATCAGCCCCAGCATTTT CATSRVGASNQPQHF
TRBJ2-4 many - TRBV29-1 TGCAGAGCGACTTGGGGAGACATTCAGTACTTC CRATWGDIQYF
TRBJ1-1 many - TRBV18 TGTGCCAGCCTCAACTTGGACACTGAAGCTTTCTTT CASLNLDTEAFF
TRBJ2-7 few - TRBV3-1 TGTGCCAGCAGCCAAGAACGGCACCCCGTCTACGAGCAGTACTTC CASSQERHPVYEQYF
TRBJ2-7 few TRBD2 TRBV28 TGTGCCAGCAGTTTACGGACTAGCGGGAAAAAACTCTCCTACGAGCAGTACTTC CASSLRTSGKKLSYEQYF
TRBJ2-7 few TRBD2 TRBV20-1 TGCAGTGCTAGAGCCAAAGCGGGGGGCGTTTACGAGCAGTACTTC CSARAKAGGVYEQYF
TRBJ2-3 many TRBD2 TRBV29-1 TGCAGCGTTGGTTTCGGGGGGATAGATACGCAGTATTTT CSVGFGGIDTQYF
TRBJ1-5 - - TRBV7-2 TGTGCCAGCAGGCGCAACCCCCCTGGGGCGGACAATCAGCCCCAGCATTTT CASRRNPPGADNQPQHF
TRBJ2-1 - - TRBV19 TGTGCCAGTAGTAACCTTATCCGGGGAGAGCAGTTCTTC CASSNLIRGEQFF
TRBJ2-3 many - TRBV5-1 TGCGCCAGCAGCTTGGGGGCGGGACAAACGACAGATACGCAGTATTTT CASSLGAGQTTDTQYF
TRBJ2-1 - - TRBV19 TGTGCCAGTAGTATCAGCCGTGAGCAGTTCTTC CASSISREQFF
TRBJ2-3 - TRBD1 TRBV14 TGTGCCAGCAGCTCAGGGGGCGCAACAGATACGCAGTATTTT CASSSGGATDTQYF
TRBJ1-3 - - TRBV7-2 TGTGCCAGCACCCCTCGAATCTCTGGAAACACCATATATTTT CASTPRISGNTIYF
TRBJ2-6 few - TRBV6-2/TRBV6-3 TGTGCCAGCAGAACATCTGGGGCCAACGTCCTGACTTTC CASRTSGANVLTF
TRBJ2-3 few - TRBV12-3/TRBV12-4 TGTGCCAGCACCACATACAGGGATACGCAGTATTTT CASTTYRDTQYF
TRBJ1-5 - TRBD1 TRBV2 TGTGCCAGCAGTGAGACAGGGAGGGATCAGCCCCAGCATTTT CASSETGRDQPQHF
TRBJ2-3 - - TRBV23-1 TGCGCCAGCAGTCATCTGGGAAGTAGCACAGATACGCAGTATTTT CASSHLGSSTDTQYF
TRBJ1-6 - - TRBV5-6 TGTGCCAGCAGTCATTTCACCGGCTCCTATAATTCACCCCTCCACTTT CASSHFTGSYNSPLHF
TRBJ2-1 - TRBD2 TRBV7-2 TGTGCCAGCAGCTTAGCTGCTAGCGGGCCCTACAATGAGCAGTTCTTC CASSLAASGPYNEQFF
TRBJ2-2 - - TRBV4-3 TGCGCCAGCAGCTTAGGGCGCAGCGCGAACACCGGGGAGCTGTTTTTT CASSLGRSANTGELFF
TRBJ2-3 few TRBD2 TRBV2 TGTGCCAGCAGTGAACGGGCGGGGGGCACAGATACGCAGTATTTT CASSERAGGTDTQYF
TRBJ1-2 few TRBD1 TRBV28 TGTGCCAGCAGTTCCTGGACAGGGAGATTCGGTTACACCTTC CASSSWTGRFGYTF
TRBJ2-3 few - TRBV29-1 TGCAGCGTGGCGCAGGGGTCTAGCACAGATACGCAGTATTTT CSVAQGSSTDTQYF
TRBJ2-1 few TRBD1 TRBV12-3/TRBV12-4 TGTGCCAGCAGTCCTTCGGGACAGGGCCCTAAGAATGAGCAGTTCTTC CASSPSGQGPKNEQFF
TRBJ2-1 few - TRBV20-1 TGCAGTGCTAGAGTCTGGCTAGCGCGGGATGAGCAGTTCTTC CSARVWLARDEQFF
TRBJ2-2 few TRBD2 TRBV5-4 TGTGCCAGCAGCCCCCCGGGGAGCGGGGTGCGGGAGCTGTTTTTT CASSPPGSGVRELFF
TRBJ1-2 - - TRBV3-1 TGTGCCAGCAGCCAAGATGCCAGGGGAGGGAACTATGGCTACACCTTC CASSQDARGGNYGYTF
TRBJ2-1 - TRBD2 TRBV20-1 TGCAGTGCTTGGACTAGCGGGGGATACCTCTCCTACAATGAGCAGTTCTTC CSAWTSGGYLSYNEQFF
TRBJ2-3 - - TRBV7-2 TGTGCCAGCAGCTTACTTCGTGGGACCACAGATACGCAGTATTTT CASSLLRGTTDTQYF
TRBJ2-1 few TRBD2 TRBV7-7 TGTGCTAGCAGCCAGACTAGCGGGGGATACAATGAGCAGTTCTTC CASSQTSGGYNEQFF
TRBJ1-2 - - TRBV7-2 TGTGCCAGCAGCTTTGGCACAGGGTCTAACTATGGCTACACCTTC CASSFGTGSNYGYTF
TRBJ1-1 - - TRBV5-1 TGCGCCAGCAGCTTGGGGAGAGGGACGAGCACTGAAGCTTTCTTT CASSLGRGTSTEAFF
TRBJ2-3 few - TRBV29-1 TGCAGCGTTGAATCTTCGGGAACAGCCCTTAGCACAGATACGCAGTATTTT CSVESSGTALSTDTQYF
TRBJ2-7 - - TRBV27 TGTGCCAACGTAACAGATACCTCCTACGAGCAGTACTTC CANVTDTSYEQYF
TRBJ1-5 - - TRBV6-2/TRBV6-3 TGTGCCAGCAGTTATGGCTGGGATCAGCCCCAGCATTTT CASSYGWDQPQHF
TRBJ1-5 - - TRBV7-9 TGTGCCAGCAGCCCGAAAGGAAACAATCAGCCCCAGCATTTT CASSPKGNNQPQHF
TRBJ2-5 - TRBD2 TRBV6-5 TGTGCCAGCAGTTCACAACTAGCGGGGGCCACGCAAGAGACCCAGTACTTC CASSSQLAGATQETQYF
TRBJ2-7 - - TRBV20-1 TGCAGTGCCCCAGGGAATCCCACCTACGAGCAGTACTTC CSAPGNPTYEQYF
TRBJ2-2 many - TRBV29-1 TGCAGCGTTGAAGTTGCCAGGCTGCGAGGATTTACCGGGGAGCTGTTTTTT CSVEVARLRGFTGELFF
TRBJ2-7 many TRBD2 TRBV20-1 TGCAGTGCTTTCACTAGCGGCCCCGAAACCCTCTCCTACGAGCAGTACTTC CSAFTSGPETLSYEQYF
TRBJ2-2 - - TRBV24-1 TGTGCCACCAGTGATTTACCAGGGGACAACACCGGGGAGCTGTTTTTT CATSDLPGDNTGELFF
TRBJ1-1 - - TRBV29-1 TGCAGCGGGGGGAACACTGAAGCTTTCTTT CSGGNTEAFF
TRBJ2-6 - - TRBV5-1 TGCGCCAGCAGCGCCGGTGGAGGGGCCAACGTCCTGACTTTC CASSAGGGANVLTF
TRBJ2-7 many TRBD2 TRBV5-5 TGTGCCAGCAGCTTATTGGTTAGCGGGACCTCCTACGAGCAGTACTTC CASSLLVSGTSYEQYF
TRBJ1-5 many - TRBV7-2 TGTGCCAGCAGCTTAGTTAGCGATCAGCCCCAGCATTTT CASSLVSDQPQHF
TRBJ2-7 - TRBD2 TRBV4-2 TGTGCCAGCAGCCAGGCGACTAGCGGGAGGGCCTTGACCTACGAGCAGTACTTC CASSQATSGRALTYEQYF
TRBJ2-7 - TRBD2 TRBV20-1 TGCAGTGCTCCCTTCCGCGGGAGGGCCAGAGAGCAGTACTTC CSAPFRGRAREQYF